Each of the 11 T cell receptor beta chains below was sequenced from the same sample in a study of blood T cell repertoires in COVID-19. Sequencing used immunoSEQ multiplex PCR; TCRdb keeps in-frame clones, though not all of them. The sample carries about 250,000 clones, roughly 84% recorded once. The sequenced material came from peripheral blood. The receptors originated from a person aged 70 to 80 with COVID-19, enrolled during active disease.

The rearrangement joins TRBV27 to TRBJ2-7, with D possibly matching TRBD1 (5 bases). Germline V CDR1 and CDR2: MNHEY, SMNVEV (reference sequence). The CDR3 length is 13 residues. V was pared by 4 bases and J by 6 bases, with 13 bases between. The CDR3: CASSWGPASEQYF. CDR3 coding DNA: TGTGCCAGCAGTTGGGGCCCAGCCAGCGAGCAGTACTTC.

The sample holds a few counts of this clone. This sequence joins TRBV5-8 and TRBJ2-3; TRBD2 might be the D (6 bases). V was shortened by 0 bases and J by 2 bases, with 10 bases between the two germline ends. Germline lookup yields CDR1 SGHTS and CDR2 YDEGEE. The CDR3 runs to 15 residues. CDR3 sequence: CASSLGAGNTDTQYF. In DNA form, the CDR3 reads TGTGCCAGCAGCTTGGGTGCGGGGAACACAGATACGCAGTATTTT.

The genes are TRBV7-2 and TRBJ2-5, with 7 bases matching TRBD1. Germline assignment: CDR1 SGHTA and CDR2 FQGNSA. CDR3 length: 14 residues. V shed 5 bases and J 2 bases; nucleotides not matched to a gene: 5. The CDR3 region is CASSVQGRQETQYF. Written as DNA, the CDR3 is TGTGCCAGCAGCGTACAGGGGCGGCAAGAGACCCAGTACTTC.

The V gene is TRBV18, the J gene TRBJ2-1; possible D gene TRBD2, 6 bases. CDR3 length: 15 residues. Trimming cost V 3 bases and J 8 bases, with 17 bases left between them. CDR1 KGHSH and CDR2 LQKENI come from the germline V gene. CDR3 bases: TGTGCCAGCTCACCCGGGAGTGGACTTAGGGATGAGCAGTTCTTC. Protein sequence: CASSPGSGLRDEQFF.

This chain uses TRBV19 with TRBJ1-1; D possibly corresponds to TRBD1 (5 bases). Looked up from germline, CDR1 is LNHDA and CDR2 is SQIVND (reference sequence). The CDR3 spans 13 residues. Trimming left V 4 bases short and J 0 bases short, with 6 bases between. CDR3 DNA sequence: TGTGCCAGTAGTACGACAGTGAACACTGAAGCTTTCTTT. Amino acids: CASSTTVNTEAFF.

The J gene is TRBJ1-1, the V gene TRBV18; 8 positions agree with TRBD1. The length of the CDR3 is 13 residues. CDR1 is KGHSH and CDR2 is LQKENI in the germline V gene. The J segment lost 2 bases and the V segment lost 8 bases, leaving 4 bases of the junction unmatched. The chain's CDR3 is CASPPGGNTEAFF. CDR3 bases: TGTGCCAGCCCCCCAGGGGGCAACACTGAAGCTTTCTTT.

CDR3 in DNA: TGCGCCAGCAGCCCTACCCATAGCGGGAGGACCGAGCAGTACTTC. Translating gives CASSPTHSGRTEQYF. The chain couples TRBV5-1 to TRBJ2-7; TRBD2 aligns across 10 bases. With 4 bases clipped from V and 6 bases from J, the junction kept 10 bases outside the gene matches. This CDR3 has 15 amino acids. Germline CDR1 is SGHRS and CDR2 is YFSETQ.

The chain has TRBV3-1 (or the pseudogene TRBV3-2) and TRBJ1-2; D not resolved. The V and J ends lost 2 bases and 4 bases respectively, with 26 bases between them. The germline CDR1 and CDR2 sequences are LGHDT and YNNKEL (reference sequence). This CDR3 is built from 19 residues. The CDR3: CASSQRRREGLGWAYGYTF. As DNA, the CDR3 is TGTGCCAGCAGCCAAAGAAGAAGGGAGGGCCTCGGGTGGGCCTATGGCTACACCTTC.

This clone has just a few counts. The chain links TRBV30 to TRBJ2-7, with 8 bases matching TRBD2. Germline V gene data show CDR1 as GTSNPN and CDR2 as SVGIG (reference sequence). Trimming took 8 bases from V and 2 from J; bases not matched to a gene: 11. The CDR3 length is 14 residues. CDR3 region: CAAGTSGNTYEQYF. In DNA form, the CDR3 reads TGTGCCGCCGGTACTAGCGGAAATACCTACGAGCAGTACTTC.

Ten or more counts support this clone. The rearrangement links TRBV3-1 (or the pseudogene TRBV3-2) to TRBJ1-3; 7 bases are a match to TRBD1. Germline trimming cut 6 bases from V and 8 bases from J; bases unmatched to any gene: 28. This CDR3 contains 20 residues. CDR1 and CDR2 (germline): LGHDT, YNNKEL (reference sequence). DNA of the CDR3: TGTGCCAGCAGTCTTCAGGCGACAGGGCTTATGGCCCAGTCGTTGTACACCATATATTTT. It specifies CASSLQATGLMAQSLYTIYF.

The genes are TRBV14 and TRBJ1-1; D gene ambiguous. Looked up from germline, CDR1 is SGHDN and CDR2 is FVKESK. The CDR3 extends over 13 amino acids. V shed 1 base and J shed 3 bases, with 6 bases lying between them. The CDR3 coding sequence is TGTGCCAGCAGCCAAGTCGTGTACACTGAAGCTTTCTTT. This gives the protein CASSQVVYTEAFF.